The 29 T cell receptor beta chains below were found in one sample sequenced in a study of blood T cell repertoires in COVID-19. Using immunoSEQ multiplex PCR, the repertoire was profiled, and TCRdb retains in-frame clones only, with some absent. The sample carries about 200,000 clones, approximately 80% recorded once. The sequencing sample was made of peripheral blood. These receptors originate from a human donor in a cohort sampled during active COVID-19.

The chain uses TRBV28 and TRBJ1-2; possibly TRBD1 for D (5 bases). The length of the CDR3 is 12 residues. Germline CDR1 and CDR2: MDHEN and SYDVKM. V was shortened by 6 bases and J by 4 bases, with 9 bases between the two germline ends. CDR3: CASSLQGYGYTF. CDR3 bases: TGTGCCAGCAGCCTCCAGGGCTATGGCTACACCTTC.

The chain couples TRBV6-1 to TRBJ2-1; D is ambiguous. Trimming left V 1 base short and J 1 base short, with 8 bases between. The CDR3 has 15 amino acids. From germline, CDR1 is MNHNS and CDR2 SASEGT. The CDR3 coding sequence is TGTGCCAGCAGTGAAGGACCGGGTTCCTACAATGAGCAGTTCTTC. The encoded protein is CASSEGPGSYNEQFF.

J is TRBJ2-7 and V is TRBV28; unclear D gene. This CDR3 is built from 14 residues. V lost 3 bases, J lost 0 bases, and 9 bases lay in between. Germline assignment: CDR1 MDHEN and CDR2 SYDVKM. CDR3 bases: TGTGCCAGCAGTTTTCAATGGAGCTCCTACGAGCAGTACTTC. Protein sequence: CASSFQWSSYEQYF.

The chain carries TRBV7-6 and TRBJ2-7; 9 nucleotides agree with TRBD2. Germline V CDR1 and CDR2: SGHVS, FNYEAQ. After removal of 3 bases from V and 3 bases from J, the junction contained 15 bases not matched to a gene. The CDR3 is 18 amino acids. CDR3 protein: CASSLRKGASGTYYEQYF. In DNA form, the CDR3 reads TGTGCCAGCAGCTTGAGAAAGGGGGCTAGCGGGACTTACTACGAGCAGTACTTC.

CDR3: CAISESVTVDTQYF. The CDR3 nucleotides are TGTGCCATCAGTGAGTCGGTAACAGTAGATACGCAGTATTTT. J is TRBJ2-3 and V is TRBV10-3; D gene unclear. This CDR3 is 14 amino acids long. V was cut by 0 bases and J by 5 bases, with 9 bases left in between. Germline loops: CDR1 ENHRY, CDR2 SYGVKD.

This chain joins TRBV7-2 and TRBJ2-7; no clear D gene. V gave up 1 base and J gave up 2 bases, with 6 bases separating them. The CDR3 sequence is 13 residues long. Germline V gene data show CDR1 as SGHTA and CDR2 as FQGNSA. The DNA for the CDR3 is TGTGCCAGCAGCTTAGACTTACCCTACGAGCAGTACTTC. Translating it yields CASSLDLPYEQYF.

V gene TRBV4-1 combines with J gene TRBJ2-7; 13 nucleotides align to TRBD2. Germline trimming cut 4 bases from V and 10 bases from J; bases unmatched to any gene: 7. The CDR3 totals 14 residues. Germline V gene data show CDR1 as MGHRA and CDR2 as YSYEKL. DNA of the CDR3: TGCGCCAGCAGCCTCCTAGGACTAGCGGGAGTTCAGTACTTC. It is translated as CASSLLGLAGVQYF.

The rearrangement joins TRBV29-1 to TRBJ2-5, with TRBD2 matching over 10 bases. The germline CDR1 and CDR2 sequences are SQVTM and ANQGSEA. J gave up 4 bases and V 8 bases, and 4 bases lay outside the gene matches. CDR3 length: 12 amino acids. CDR3 nucleotide sequence: TGCAGCACGACTAGCGGGTCAGAGACCCAGTACTTC. Amino acids: CSTTSGSETQYF.

The chain uses TRBV25-1 and TRBJ1-4, with 7 positions matching TRBD1. CDR3 size: 13 residues. CDR1 and CDR2 from the germline V gene are MGHDK and SYGVNS. V lost 8 bases and J lost 4; bases outside the gene matches: 4. The CDR3 DNA reads TGTGCCAGCGGGGACAGAAGTAATGAAAAACTGTTTTTT. This codes for CASGDRSNEKLFF. The whole variable domain, filled in from reference TRBV25-1 and TRBJ1-4, reads EADIYQTPRYLVIGTGKKITLECSQTMGHDKMYWYQQDPGMELHLIHYSYGVNSTEKGDLSSESTVSRIRTEHFPLTLESARPSHTSQYLCASGDRSNEKLFFGSGTQLSVL.

The CDR3 sequence: CASRAGTVPTSTDTQYF. The CDR3 nucleotides read TGTGCCAGCAGGGCGGGGACAGTCCCGACTAGCACAGATACGCAGTATTTT. The chain has TRBV2 and TRBJ2-3; tentatively, D is TRBD1 (7 bases). Germline CDR1 SNHLY, CDR2 FYNNEI. Trimming took 6 bases from V and 0 from J, leaving 19 bases between them. The CDR3 extends over 17 amino acids.

The rearrangement uses TRBV28 and TRBJ2-1, with TRBD2 matching over 7 bases. Trimming removed 8 bases from V and 3 bases from J; junction bases left unmatched: 10. This CDR3 is 15 amino acids long. From germline, CDR1 is MDHEN and CDR2 SYDVKM. CDR3 sequence (DNA): TGTGCCAGCGTCTGGGGCGGGAGTCTCTACAATGAGCAGTTCTTC. It is translated as CASVWGGSLYNEQFF.

The chain combines TRBV12-3 or TRBV12-4 with TRBJ1-1; tentatively, D is TRBD1 (5 bases). The CDR3 runs 13 residues. V lost 5 bases, J lost 5 bases, and 12 bases lay in between. The DNA for the CDR3 is TGTGCCAGCAGTCCCCGGGGGAGGACTGAAGCTTTCTTT. This gives the protein CASSPRGRTEAFF.

The rearrangement links TRBV18 to TRBJ1-1; TRBD1 matches 7 bases. CDR3 length: 14 residues. V shed 6 bases, J shed 1 base, and the junction held 5 bases outside the gene matches. Germline CDR1 reads KGHSH; CDR2 reads LQKENI. In nucleotides, the CDR3 is TGTGCCAGCTCGCGACAGGGTACGAACACTGAAGCTTTCTTT. Amino acid sequence: CASSRQGTNTEAFF.

The chain is built from TRBV5-1 and TRBJ2-1; 7 bases map to TRBD2. After removal of 3 bases from V and 2 bases from J, the junction contained 14 bases not matched to a gene. This CDR3 region has 18 residues. The germline V gene encodes CDR1 SGHRS and CDR2 YFSETQ. The CDR3 nucleotides are TGCGCCAGCAGCTCTATAGCGGGTTCCAGGGAGACCTACAATGAGCAGTTCTTC. Amino acids: CASSSIAGSRETYNEQFF.

This sequence joins TRBV2 and TRBJ2-3; no reliable D call. The ends were cut back, 4 bases at V and 6 bases at J, with 17 bases in the middle. The germline CDR1 and CDR2 sequences are SNHLY and FYNNEI. The CDR3 sequence is 15 residues long. In DNA, the CDR3 is TGTGCCAGCAGTGTGTTAGCTTTCCCAGTTGATACGCAGTATTTT. Translated, it gives CASSVLAFPVDTQYF.

The chain couples TRBV25-1 to TRBJ2-5; 10 bases map to TRBD2. V was pared by 6 bases and J by 3 bases, with 10 bases of the junction left unmatched. CDR1 and CDR2 from the germline V gene are MGHDK and SYGVNS. This CDR3 has 16 amino acids. CDR3 region: CASSLLTGTSEETQYF. The CDR3 nucleotides read TGTGCCAGCAGCCTTCTTACTGGGACTAGCGAAGAGACCCAGTACTTC.

The chain couples TRBV2 to TRBJ2-1; 8 bases fit TRBD2. Germline V gene data show CDR1 as SNHLY and CDR2 as FYNNEI. The length of the CDR3 is 19 residues. V shed 7 bases, J shed 4 bases, and the junction held 21 bases outside the gene matches. CDR3 sequence: CASTPVKREIRVGYNEQFF. DNA of the CDR3: TGTGCCAGCACCCCAGTAAAGCGGGAGATCAGAGTGGGATACAATGAGCAGTTCTTC.

This chain joins TRBV5-1 and TRBJ2-1; maybe TRBD2 (6 bases). This CDR3 is built from 14 residues. The ends were cut back, 4 bases at V and 2 bases at J, with 10 bases in the middle. The germline gives CDR1 SGHRS, CDR2 YFSETQ. In nucleotides, the CDR3 is TGCGCCAGCAGCCCCGGGGGAGCCTACAATGAGCAGTTCTTC. It yields the protein CASSPGGAYNEQFF. Combining the CDR3 with reference TRBV5-1 and TRBJ2-1 gives the whole variable domain KAGVTQTPRYLIKTRGQQVTLSCSPISGHRSVSWYQQTPGQGLQFLFEYFSETQRNKGNFPGRFSGRQFSNSRSEMNVSTLELGDSALYLCASSPGGAYNEQFFGPGTRLTVL.

This chain connects TRBV6-6 to TRBJ2-5; TRBD1 is a possible D gene (6 bases). Germline lookup yields CDR1 MNHNY and CDR2 SVGAGI (reference sequence). The CDR3 has 12 amino acids. Trimming took 6 bases from V and 4 from J, leaving 9 bases between them. The CDR3 spells CASRGAGETQYF. The DNA of the CDR3 is TGTGCCAGCAGGGGGGCGGGAGAGACCCAGTACTTC.

V and J are TRBV7-9 and TRBJ1-1; possible D gene TRBD1, 5 bases. Trimming removed 5 bases from V and 1 base from J, with 20 bases in between. Germline lookup yields CDR1 SEHNR and CDR2 FQNEAQ (reference sequence). This CDR3 has 17 residues. The CDR3 region has the DNA TGTGCCAGCAGCCAACCCGGACACCCCTCCCGGAACACTGAAGCTTTCTTT. It yields the protein CASSQPGHPSRNTEAFF.

This clone occurred a few times. The chain couples TRBV4-2 to TRBJ1-1, with 10 nucleotides matching TRBD1. Trimming took 3 bases from V and 5 from J; bases not matched to a gene: 3. CDR3 length: 14 amino acids. Germline CDR1 and CDR2: LGHNA and YNFKEQ. The CDR3 spells CASSQPGQGTEAFF. In DNA form, the CDR3 reads TGTGCCAGCAGCCAGCCGGGACAGGGGACTGAAGCTTTCTTT.

The chain links TRBV2 to TRBJ2-2; D possibly corresponds to TRBD2 (6 bases). Between the trimmed V and J ends, which lost 7 bases and 5 bases, there was a span of 14 bases. CDR1 SNHLY and CDR2 FYNNEI come from the germline V gene. The CDR3 has 14 residues. Here the CDR3 DNA reads TGTGCCAGCAAGGGCGGGGCCCCAACCGGGGAGCTGTTTTTT. Translated, it gives CASKGGAPTGELFF.

The J gene is TRBJ2-7, the V gene TRBV5-4; 7 nucleotides match TRBD2. Looked up from germline, CDR1 is SGHNT and CDR2 is YYREEE (reference sequence). J was trimmed by 3 bases and V by 0 bases; bases with no gene match: 6. This CDR3 has 15 amino acids. This CDR3 reads CASSLDAAGNYEQYF. For the CDR3, the DNA is TGTGCCAGCAGCTTGGATGCAGCGGGAAACTACGAGCAGTACTTC.

The chain employs TRBV19 and TRBJ1-1, with a tentative D call TRBD1 (6 bases). Germline V gene lookup returns CDR1 LNHDA and CDR2 SQIVND (reference sequence). The V gene lost 4 bases and the J gene lost 4 bases, with 22 bases spanning the gap. The CDR3 consists of 17 residues. CDR3 sequence reads: CASSTRDRTARVTEAFF. CDR3 nucleotides: TGTGCCAGTAGTACCCGGGATCGGACAGCGCGGGTCACTGAAGCTTTCTTT.

This chain joins TRBV14 and TRBJ1-3; TRBD1 aligns across 8 bases. This CDR3 contains 16 residues. Unmatched junction bases numbered 4, after V lost 3 bases and J lost 0 bases. CDR1 and CDR2 from the germline V gene are SGHDN and FVKESK. CDR3 sequence: CASSQWTGISGNTIYF. The CDR3 DNA reads TGTGCCAGCAGCCAGTGGACAGGGATCTCTGGAAACACCATATATTTT.

The chain employs TRBV5-5 and TRBJ1-4; weak D call: TRBD1 (6 bases). The ends were cut back, 4 bases at V and 7 bases at J, with 14 bases in the middle. CDR1 SGHKS and CDR2 YYEKEE come from the germline V gene (reference sequence). The CDR3 spans 14 residues. The CDR3 nucleotides read TGTGCCAGCAGCAAGACAGGACTTCGTGAAAAACTGTTTTTT. Translated: CASSKTGLREKLFF.

The rearrangement joins TRBV4-1 to TRBJ1-2, with a weak D call TRBD1 (6 bases). The CDR3 is 14 amino acids. V was pared by 6 bases and J by 6 bases, with 17 bases between. CDR1 is MGHRA and CDR2 is YSYEKL in the germline V gene. CDR3: CASRYPGKGDGYTF. CDR3 coding DNA: TGCGCCAGCAGATACCCGGGGAAGGGGGATGGCTACACCTTC.

V gene TRBV13 combines with J gene TRBJ1-3; D is ambiguous. V lost 5 bases and J lost 1, with 9 bases in between. Per germline, CDR1 PRHDT and CDR2 FYEKMQ (reference sequence). The CDR3 contains 14 residues. The CDR3 DNA is TGTGCCAGCAGCGAACACGGGTCTGGAAACACCATATATTTT. Encoded protein: CASSEHGSGNTIYF.

The chain links TRBV11-2 to TRBJ2-5; 12 bases are shared with TRBD2. CDR3 length: 17 residues. V lost 5 bases and J lost 1; bases outside the gene matches: 8. Germline V lookup: CDR1 SGHAT, CDR2 FQNNGV. DNA for the CDR3: TGTGCCAGCAGCCCGGGGCTAGCGGGAGGGTTCCAAGAGACCCAGTACTTC. Protein sequence: CASSPGLAGGFQETQYF.